The TCR beta chain described here comes from a study of regulatory T cells in long-lasting Graves disease. The sample holds many counts of this clonotype. Time point described: newly diagnosed GD, antithyroid drugs for less than 3 months. Following extraction of RNA from PBMCs, that RNA was used to make the TCR library. Assembly of TCR beta libraries relied on iRepertoire HTBI primers together with Arm-PCR of CDR3 regions. Via MiXCR, TCRdb re-called the multiplex PCR reads, giving one row per CDR3 protein. The table has over 350,000 distinct CDR3 sequences, less than 15% seen once. This sample was also put to use in a study of T cells in Graves' hyperthyroidism and ophthalmopathy.

The clonotype was recovered from a woman aged 45-60 years with Graves disease. The specimen was peripheral blood mononuclear cells (PBMCs), collected at new diagnosis, from a patient treated with antithyroid drugs.

The CDR3 sequence: CASSRRTSGTSYNEQFF. DNA for the CDR3: TGTGCCAGCAGTCGTCGGACTAGCGGGACCTCCTACAATGAGCAGTTCTTC. This rearrangement joins TRBV6-2 or TRBV6-3 to TRBJ2-1; 12 bases are shared with TRBD2. The junction had 5 bases not matched to a gene; V was cut back by 5 bases and J by 0 bases. The CDR3 length is 17 residues. Germline values: CDR1 MNHEY, CDR2 SVGEGT.